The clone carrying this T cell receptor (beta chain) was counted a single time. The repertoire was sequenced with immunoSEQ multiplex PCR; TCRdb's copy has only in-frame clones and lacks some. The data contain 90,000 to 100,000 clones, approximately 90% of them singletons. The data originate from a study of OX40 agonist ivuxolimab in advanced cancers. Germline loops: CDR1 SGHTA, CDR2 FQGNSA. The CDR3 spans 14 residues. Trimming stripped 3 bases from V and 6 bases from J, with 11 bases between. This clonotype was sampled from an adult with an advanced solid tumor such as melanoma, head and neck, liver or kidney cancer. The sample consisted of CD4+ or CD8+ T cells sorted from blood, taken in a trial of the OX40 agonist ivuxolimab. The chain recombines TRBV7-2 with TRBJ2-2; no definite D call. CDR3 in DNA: TGTGCCAGCAGCTTCCTCTGGACGGCCGGGGAGCTGTTTTTT. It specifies CASSFLWTAGELFF.